What follows are 5 T cell receptor beta chains derived from one specimen sequenced in a study of OX40 agonist ivuxolimab in advanced cancers. The library was obtained by the immunoSEQ multiplex PCR assay. TCRdb obtained this table from immuneACCESS and retained in-frame rearrangements with V and J assigned. These tables miss some clones; where compared with another copy, unresolved V genes account for less than half of the shortfall, and the remainder is unexplained. This sample gives more than 85,000 clones in total; more than 85% of them show up just once. The ten biggest clones cover 0.25% to 0.35% of the sample. Sequences were derived from CD4+ or CD8+ T cells sorted from blood, sampled in a trial of the OX40 agonist ivuxolimab. Receptor source: an adult with an advanced solid tumor such as melanoma, head and neck, liver or kidney cancer.

This chain joins TRBV18 and TRBJ2-7; 10 bases map to TRBD1. The germline CDR1 and CDR2 sequences are KGHSH and LQKENI. The CDR3 contains 15 residues. V lost 6 bases to trimming and J lost 2 bases; unmatched junction nucleotides: 7. The DNA of the CDR3 is TGTGCCAGCTCGCTTGGTGGGACAGGGGCCTACGAGCAGTACTTC. It translates to CASSLGGTGAYEQYF.

The chain is built from TRBV15 and TRBJ2-1, with unresolved D. The CDR3 loop spans 16 amino acids. CDR1 and CDR2 from the germline V gene are LNHNV and YYDKDF (reference sequence). Trimming removed 1 base at V and 6 bases at J, with 16 bases between. CDR3 residues: CATSRVVGSVGNEQFF. Here the CDR3 DNA reads TGTGCCACCAGCAGAGTAGTGGGATCAGTTGGCAATGAGCAGTTCTTC. Combining the CDR3 with reference TRBV15 and TRBJ2-1 gives the whole variable domain DAMVIQNPRYQVTQFGKPVTLSCSQTLNHNVMYWYQQKSSQAPKLLFHYYDKDFNNEADTPDNFQSRRPNTSFCFLDIRSPGLGDTAMYLCATSRVVGSVGNEQFFGPGTRLTVL.

The chain has TRBV5-6 and TRBJ2-5; D is possibly TRBD1 (5 bases). Matching the DNA end better, TRBJ2-7 makes the J call doubtful. This CDR3 is built from 13 residues. Germline CDR1 is SGHDT and CDR2 is YYEEEE. In DNA, the CDR3 is TGTGCCAGCAGCTTGCGCCAGGGCTACGAGCAGTACTTC. It is translated as CASSLRQGYEQYF.

The chain carries TRBV19 and TRBJ2-4, with D possibly being TRBD1 (6 bases). V was cut by 6 bases and J by 0 bases, with 15 bases left in between. This CDR3 is 16 amino acids long. In germline, CDR1 is LNHDA, CDR2 SQIVND (reference sequence). CDR3 residues: CASSTGTTIAKNIQYF. In DNA, the CDR3 is TGTGCCAGTAGCACCGGGACAACCATAGCCAAAAACATTCAGTACTTC.

V usage is TRBV10-2 and J usage is TRBJ2-2; the match to TRBD1 covers 7 bases. The germline V gene encodes CDR1 WSHSY and CDR2 SAAADI. The V and J ends lost 6 bases and 5 bases, in that order; junction bases with no gene match: 9. The CDR3 contains 15 residues. CDR3 bases: TGCGCCAGCAGATCATACAGGGGCGGGACCGGGGAGCTGTTTTTT. Protein: CASRSYRGGTGELFF.